This entry concerns a single TCR beta chain. The antigen remains unidentified. An end of the junction does not agree with germline; a read error may underlie this. These data originate in a study of sequential checkpoint blockade in melanoma. Study results and caveats: Clinical benefit was about 30 times likelier when tumor T-cell fraction and clonality increased.

Clones were read by immunoSEQ multiplex PCR, and TCRdb kept only the in-frame ones, dropping some. Found here are some 40,000 clones, about 30% of them singletons; the top ten hold roughly 1.5%. Treatment noted: randomized to nivolumab then ipilimumab (arm A) or the reverse (arm B). The sequence was collected from a human donor with melanoma. Sequenced here: tumor tissue (inferred from file names), sampled from a patient given nivolumab and ipilimumab in sequence.

CDR3 sequence: CAISTDRVGTEAFF. The CDR3 DNA is TGTGCCATCAGTACCGACCGGGTAGGGACTGAAGCTTTCTTT. The V call is TRBV6-8, the J call TRBJ1-1; D ambiguous. Germline values: CDR1 MNHGY, CDR2 SAAAGT. This CDR3 is built from 14 residues.